Listed below are T cell receptor beta chains from one sample, sequenced in a study of blood T cell repertoires in COVID-19. Assay: immunoSEQ multiplex PCR; the TCRdb copy retains only in-frame clones and omits some. The sample yields 200,000 to 300,000 clones, over 75% seen once. Sample: peripheral blood. The receptors shown here come from a woman older than 75 with acute or convalescent COVID-19. Each CDR3 is given without its conserved first and last residue. A clone size is listed for some rows: how often the clone was seen (once, few, many), or a class if it is expanded.

j_call cdr3_length clone_size v_call cdr3_aa
TRBJ1-4 13 - TRBV28 ASSLRRVANEKLF
TRBJ1-3 13 - TRBV15 ATSRDWGHGNTIY
TRBJ1-3 16 - TRBV3-1/TRBV3-2 ASSQDHAGAASGNTIY
TRBJ1-2 13 - TRBV19 ASSVPGQRSHGYT
TRBJ1-1 9 - TRBV11-2 ASSSLTEAF
TRBJ2-7 9 once TRBV20-1 SALWAGGPY
TRBJ1-2 13 - TRBV11-2 ASSSPGLTLYGYT
TRBJ2-7 12 - TRBV21-1 ASTVASASYEQY
TRBJ2-7 16 - TRBV5-1 ASSLVGLAGGVPYEQY
TRBJ1-2 12 few TRBV5-1 ASSFSGQGAGYT
TRBJ2-2 13 - TRBV27 ASSFSGVNTGELF
TRBJ1-4 13 - TRBV6-1 ASSERDRANEKLF
TRBJ2-2 13 - TRBV5-1 ASIGGLTLTGELF
TRBJ2-1 11 - TRBV9 ASSVLTAGEQF
TRBJ1-5 11 - TRBV28 ASSLQGGQPQH